Shown below are 4 T cell receptor beta chains from a single sample sequenced in a study of persistence of HIV-infected CD4 T cells. The immunoSEQ assay was version 4, run in survey mode. Some clones are missing from TCRdb's copy, which holds only in-frame ones; the method was immunoSEQ multiplex PCR. This sample has some 23,000 clones, with 74% found just once. For these receptors, no antigen is known. Cells were stimulated with overlapping HIV-1 Gag 15-mer peptides. Sorting selected CD4+ T cells upregulating both CD40 ligand and CD69. Sample: CD4+ T cells sorted from PBMCs after roughly 19-hour stimulation, taken from a patient who received antiretroviral therapy. These receptors were taken from an adult man with HIV who was CMV-seropositive.

The rearrangement uses TRBV27 and TRBJ1-1, with D uncertain. Germline V lookup: CDR1 MNHEY, CDR2 SMNVEV (reference sequence). This CDR3 contains 17 residues. Trimming left V 8 bases short and J 0 bases short, with 22 bases between. The CDR3 DNA is TGTGCCAGCCAGCCCAGGACCCTCAACTTTATGAACACTGAAGCTTTCTTT. As protein: CASQPRTLNFMNTEAFF.

The chain combines TRBV7-8 with TRBJ1-1; D is ambiguous. This CDR3 is 12 amino acids long. Trimming removed 5 bases from V and 3 bases from J, with 7 bases in between. Germline CDR1 is SGHVS and CDR2 is FQNEAQ. CDR3 in amino acids: CASSPSYTEAFF. DNA of the CDR3: TGTGCCAGCAGCCCAAGTTACACTGAAGCTTTCTTT.

The genes are TRBV5-4 and TRBJ2-6; D not certain. The CDR3 totals 13 residues. Trimming removed 4 bases from V and 2 bases from J, with 4 bases in between. Germline V gene lookup returns CDR1 SGHNT and CDR2 YYREEE (reference sequence). The CDR3 is CASSLAGANVLTF. For the CDR3, the DNA is TGTGCCAGCAGCCTAGCTGGGGCCAACGTCCTGACTTTC.

This sequence joins TRBV27 and TRBJ1-2, with D possibly TRBD1 on 5 matching bases. Germline lookup yields CDR1 MNHEY and CDR2 SMNVEV (reference sequence). The CDR3 covers 14 residues. V was clipped by 4 bases and J by 3 bases, with 12 bases between them. CDR3 sequence (DNA): TGTGCCAGCAGTTCCGCGGGGGGTGACTATGGCTACACCTTC. Translated, it gives CASSSAGGDYGYTF.